The 26 T cell receptor beta chains in this list originate from one sample, sequenced in a study of blood T cell repertoires in COVID-19 (dated by TCRdb to 2020 to 2022). Library generation was performed with the immunoSEQ multiplex PCR assay. TCRdb stores this immuneACCESS table with in-frame sequences only. Part of the clones is absent; in the studies checked, under half of the shortfall reflects unresolved V genes, and no reason is known for the rest. Across this sample there are about 56,000 clones, with more than 70% seen only once. 15% to 20% of the sample lies in the top ten. Sequencing used peripheral blood. The receptors come from a man aged 55 to 70 with COVID-19, enrolled during active disease.

J is TRBJ1-1 and V is TRBV7-6; TRBD1 might be the D (6 bases). Germline CDR1 reads SGHVS; CDR2 reads FNYEAQ. Trimming stripped 0 bases from V and 3 bases from J, with 8 bases between. The CDR3 runs to 14 residues. CDR3 DNA: TGTGCCAGCAGCTTAGCTCCAGGGGACACTGAAGCTTTCTTT. This translates into CASSLAPGDTEAFF.

The rearrangement links TRBV7-9 to TRBJ2-7; 8 nucleotides match TRBD1. The germline gives CDR1 SEHNR, CDR2 FQNEAQ (reference sequence). The V segment lost 8 bases and the J segment 7 bases; nucleotides outside the gene matches: 19. The CDR3 sequence is 16 residues long. This CDR3 is CASAGGVARAVTEQYF. Here the CDR3 DNA reads TGTGCCAGCGCAGGGGGCGTCGCACGCGCGGTTACAGAGCAGTACTTC.

This rearrangement joins TRBV10-3 to TRBJ1-1; D uncertain. Germline V lookup: CDR1 ENHRY, CDR2 SYGVKD. Trimming took off 2 bases at V and 1 base at J, with 11 bases between the two ends. The CDR3 runs 15 residues. The DNA for the CDR3 is TGTGCCATCAGTGAGGCGGATACGAGGAACACTGAAGCTTTCTTT. Translated: CAISEADTRNTEAFF.

The chain employs TRBV28 and TRBJ1-6; 7 nucleotides align to TRBD1. V trimming: 3 bases; J trimming: 8 bases; junction bases outside the gene matches: 10. The V gene's germline CDR1 is MDHEN and CDR2 SYDVKM. The CDR3 consists of 16 residues. This CDR3 reads CASSLATGVGDSPLHF. CDR3 in DNA: TGTGCCAGCAGTTTGGCCACAGGGGTAGGAGATTCACCCCTCCACTTT.

The chain joins TRBV19 to TRBJ2-2; perhaps TRBD1 as D (6 bases). Trimming took off 10 bases at V and 4 bases at J, with 16 bases between the two ends. This CDR3 comprises 14 residues. Germline V gene data show CDR1 as LNHDA and CDR2 as SQIVND (reference sequence). CDR3 coding DNA: TGTGCCACCAGAAATCAGGGGACCACCGGGGAGCTGTTTTTT. Translation gives CATRNQGTTGELFF.

V gene TRBV28 combines with J gene TRBJ2-7; 7 nucleotides align to TRBD2. J gave up 5 bases and V 3 bases, and 10 bases lay outside the gene matches. CDR1 is MDHEN and CDR2 is SYDVKM in the germline V gene. The CDR3 runs to 15 residues. The CDR3 DNA sequence: TGTGCCAGCAGTTTCCCTGGACTAGGAAAGGACGAGCAGTACTTC. Translating gives CASSFPGLGKDEQYF.

This chain links TRBV20-1 with TRBJ2-5, with no clear D. CDR3 size: 11 residues. Looked up from germline, CDR1 is DFQATT and CDR2 is SNEGSKA (reference sequence). Trimming took off 4 bases at V and 2 bases at J, with 5 bases between the two ends. The CDR3, as DNA: TGCAGTGCTAATCAACAAGAGACCCAGTACTTC. Translation: CSANQQETQYF.

This clone was seen a handful of times. This chain uses TRBV14 with TRBJ1-1, with no clear D. Germline V gene sequence: CDR1 SGHDN, CDR2 FVKESK. The CDR3 totals 13 residues. Trimming stripped 0 bases from V and 1 base from J, with 3 bases between. The CDR3 DNA follows: TGTGCCAGCAGCCAAGACAGGAACACTGAAGCTTTCTTT. Translation gives CASSQDRNTEAFF.

The rearrangement uses TRBV5-1 and TRBJ2-1, with 9 nucleotides matching TRBD2. CDR3 size: 12 residues. V was clipped by 2 bases and J by 12 bases; unmatched bases: 3. CDR1 is SGHRS and CDR2 is YFSETQ in the germline V gene. CDR3 loop: CASSFSGSLQFF. CDR3 nucleotides: TGCGCCAGCAGCTTTAGCGGGAGTCTGCAGTTCTTC.

V gene TRBV5-5 combines with J gene TRBJ1-2; no reliable D call. CDR1 and CDR2 from the germline V gene are SGHKS and YYEKEE (reference sequence). This CDR3 has 15 amino acids. Trimming took off 0 bases at V and 3 bases at J, with 12 bases between the two ends. The CDR3 sequence: CASSLAEGRDYGYTF. Here the CDR3 DNA reads TGTGCCAGCAGCTTGGCGGAGGGTCGGGACTATGGCTACACCTTC.

The V gene is TRBV19, the J gene TRBJ2-2; 8 bases line up with TRBD1. CDR1 LNHDA and CDR2 SQIVND come from the germline V gene (reference sequence). There are 14 residues in the CDR3. V lost 10 bases, J lost 1 base, and 5 bases stayed unmatched. The CDR3 region has the DNA TGTGCCATCAGGGGGACAGGGAACACCGGGGAGCTGTTTTTT. Residues: CAIRGTGNTGELFF. Drawing the rest from reference TRBV19 and TRBJ2-2, the complete variable domain is DGGITQSPKYLFRKEGQNVTLSCEQNLNHDAMYWYRQDPGQGLRLIYYSQIVNDFQKGDIAEGYSVSREKKESFPLTVTSAQKNPTAFYLCAIRGTGNTGELFFGEGSRLTVL.

This chain links TRBV2 with TRBJ1-3; 7 bases match TRBD1. The germline gives CDR1 SNHLY, CDR2 FYNNEI. The CDR3 is made up of 14 amino acids. The trim removed 7 bases at V and 2 bases at J, leaving 5 bases unmatched. The CDR3 region has the DNA TGTGCCAGCAACCCGGGACAGCCTGGAAACACCATATATTTT. Translating it yields CASNPGQPGNTIYF.

CDR3 sequence reads: CATSRGDSLGTNEKLFF. As DNA, the CDR3 is TGTGCCACCAGCAGAGGGGACAGTCTCGGGACTAATGAAAAACTGTTTTTT. The genes are TRBV15 and TRBJ1-4; 7 bases map to TRBD1. V shed 1 base and J 2 bases; nucleotides not matched to a gene: 7. Germline CDR1 and CDR2: LNHNV and YYDKDF (reference sequence). The CDR3 length is 17 residues.

This clone was observed once. V and J are TRBV30 and TRBJ2-5; D might be TRBD1 (5 bases). Between the trimmed V and J ends, which lost 4 bases and 2 bases, there was a span of 17 bases. Per the germline V gene, CDR1 is GTSNPN and CDR2 is SVGIG (reference sequence). CDR3 length equals 15 residues. CDR3: CAWTITGAPQETQYF. CDR3 sequence (DNA): TGTGCCTGGACGATAACAGGCGCCCCACAAGAGACCCAGTACTTC. The complete variable domain, with remaining parts taken from reference TRBV30 and TRBJ2-5, reads SQTIHQWPATLVQPVGSPLSLECTVEGTSNPNLYWYRQAAGRGLQLLFYSVGIGQISSEVPQNLSASRPQDRQFILSSKKLLLSDSGFYLCAWTITGAPQETQYFGPGTRLLVL.

The rearrangement links TRBV27 to TRBJ2-7; D remains unclear. V lost 5 bases, J lost 0 bases, and 11 bases lay in between. CDR1 is MNHEY and CDR2 is SMNVEV in the germline V gene (reference sequence). CDR3 size: 14 residues. The CDR3 reads CASSPRFSSYEQYF. CDR3 coding DNA: TGTGCCAGCAGTCCGCGATTTAGCTCCTACGAGCAGTACTTC.

This chain uses TRBV6-5 with TRBJ2-1, with 10 positions matching TRBD2. The CDR3 sequence is 16 residues long. From germline, CDR1 is MNHEY and CDR2 SVGAGI. Unmatched junction bases numbered 9, after V lost 2 bases and J lost 8 bases. CDR3 loop: CASSYGLAGVYDEQFF. Written as DNA, the CDR3 is TGTGCCAGCAGTTACGGGCTAGCGGGAGTATATGATGAGCAGTTCTTC.

The CDR3 is CAISQDRGLETQYF. The CDR3 bases are TGTGCCATCAGTCAGGACAGGGGGCTTGAGACCCAGTACTTC. J is TRBJ2-5 and V is TRBV10-3; TRBD1 matches at 11 bases. CDR1 and CDR2 (germline): ENHRY, SYGVKD. V was clipped by 5 bases and J by 5 bases; unmatched bases: 4. The length of the CDR3 is 14 residues.

The chain is built from TRBV7-6 and TRBJ2-7, with TRBD1 identical over 12 bases. V gave up 0 bases and J gave up 7 bases; unmatched junction bases: 10. The CDR3 covers 17 residues. CDR1 and CDR2 (germline): SGHVS, FNYEAQ. CDR3 amino acids: CASSLALPGQGAGEQYF. CDR3 sequence (DNA): TGTGCCAGCAGCTTAGCCCTACCGGGACAGGGGGCGGGGGAGCAGTACTTC. The complete variable domain, with remaining parts taken from reference TRBV7-6 and TRBJ2-7, reads GAGVSQSPRYKVTKRGQDVALRCDPISGHVSLYWYRQALGQGPEFLTYFNYEAQQDKSGLPNDRFSAERPEGSISTLTIQRTEQRDSAMYRCASSLALPGQGAGEQYFGPGTRLTVT.

DNA of the CDR3: TGCGCCAGCAGCATTCCCCGGGGGGACACTGAAGCTTTCTTT. The encoded protein is CASSIPRGDTEAFF. V gene TRBV5-1 combines with J gene TRBJ1-1, with D perhaps matching TRBD1 (5 bases). The CDR3 consists of 14 residues. V was cut by 4 bases and J by 3 bases, with 13 bases left in between. CDR1 is SGHRS, CDR2 YFSETQ, per germline.

The rearrangement uses TRBV6-6 and TRBJ2-7, with 8 bases matching TRBD1. CDR1 and CDR2 (germline): MNHNY, SVGAGI (reference sequence). The CDR3 covers 16 residues. With 6 bases clipped from V and 1 base from J, the junction kept 11 bases outside the gene matches. Here the CDR3 DNA reads TGTGCCAGCAGCCCCCCGGTAGGACAGGGATCCTACGAGCAGTACTTC. This encodes CASSPPVGQGSYEQYF.

This clone was seen only a few times. The chain couples TRBV27 to TRBJ2-7, with TRBD1 matching over 10 bases. The trim removed 8 bases at V and 6 bases at J, leaving 13 bases unmatched. This CDR3 spans 15 amino acids. CDR1 MNHEY and CDR2 SMNVEV come from the germline V gene (reference sequence). The CDR3 DNA is TGTGCCAGCTTCCGCTTTGGGACAGGGGAAAGCGAGCAGTACTTC. This gives the protein CASFRFGTGESEQYF.

This clone was seen a single time. V is TRBV28 and J is TRBJ1-2; D may be TRBD1 (6 bases). This CDR3 region has 16 residues. Germline loops: CDR1 MDHEN, CDR2 SYDVKM. The ends were cut back, 2 bases at V and 0 bases at J, with 13 bases in the middle. The CDR3, as DNA: TGTGCCAGCAGTTTAACGGGGGGCTCAGCTAACTATGGCTACACCTTC. This codes for CASSLTGGSANYGYTF.

There are a few counts of this clone. The chain couples TRBV5-4 to TRBJ1-2, with TRBD1 matching 7 bases. V trimming: 5 bases; J trimming: 4 bases; junction bases outside the gene matches: 11. CDR3 size: 15 residues. CDR1 and CDR2 (germline): SGHNT, YYREEE (reference sequence). The CDR3 DNA follows: TGTGCCAGCAGTTCCCGGGACAGAATTTTCTATGGCTACACCTTC. Translated, it gives CASSSRDRIFYGYTF.

This clone is judged medium-sized. V is TRBV5-4 and J is TRBJ2-7; 9 nucleotides agree with TRBD1. The CDR3 covers 16 residues. After removal of 3 bases from V and 3 bases from J, the junction contained 10 bases not matched to a gene. Germline CDR1 SGHNT, CDR2 YYREEE (reference sequence). Written as DNA, the CDR3 is TGTGCCAGCAGCTCACCCCTCCGGGACAGGGACTACGAGCAGTACTTC. Its translation is CASSSPLRDRDYEQYF.

The gene calls are TRBV3-1 (or the pseudogene TRBV3-2) and TRBJ1-6, with TRBD1 matching 8 bases. The CDR3 consists of 16 residues. V was clipped by 4 bases and J by 5 bases; unmatched bases: 7. Germline V gene sequence: CDR1 LGHDT, CDR2 YNNKEL (reference sequence). The CDR3 DNA sequence: TGTGCCAGCAGCCCCAGCGAGACAGGGGATAATTCACCCCTCCACTTT. Translated, it gives CASSPSETGDNSPLHF.

This clone was picked up one time. This chain links TRBV18 with TRBJ2-7; 8 nucleotides line up with TRBD1. The germline V gene encodes CDR1 KGHSH and CDR2 LQKENI. The CDR3 extends over 14 amino acids. V lost 6 bases to trimming and J lost 3 bases; unmatched junction nucleotides: 7. In DNA form, the CDR3 reads TGTGCCAGCTCCCTGCTCACAGGGGGCTACGAGCAGTACTTC. Residues: CASSLLTGGYEQYF.